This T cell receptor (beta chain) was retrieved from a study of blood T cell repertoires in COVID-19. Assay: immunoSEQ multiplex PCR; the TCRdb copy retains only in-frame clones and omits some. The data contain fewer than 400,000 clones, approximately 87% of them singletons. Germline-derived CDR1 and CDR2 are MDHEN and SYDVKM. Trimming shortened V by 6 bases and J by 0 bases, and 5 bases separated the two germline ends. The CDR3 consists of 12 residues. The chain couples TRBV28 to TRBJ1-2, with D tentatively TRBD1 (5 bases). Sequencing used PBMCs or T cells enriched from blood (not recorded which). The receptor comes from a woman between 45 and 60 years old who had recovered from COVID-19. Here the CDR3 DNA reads TGTGCCAGCAGGGACACTAACTATGGCTACACCTTC. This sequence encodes CASRDTNYGYTF.